These T cell receptor beta chains were read from a single sample in a study of shared clonotypes between healthy human individuals. Assay used: immunoSEQ multiplex PCR; TCRdb lists only in-frame clones, some missing. The sample lists more than 2 million clones; about 94% were seen once. Material: naive CD8+ T cells from PBMCs. The source is a man younger than 35 in good health. Some clones in this sample may be carry-over from other donors' samples. CDR3s include the opening cysteine and the closing phenylalanine or tryptophan. Each record gives: V gene, J gene, CDR3 length, D gene, CDR3 protein. D genes are given only for firm matches.

>TRBV7-3|TRBJ2-1|14|TRBD1
CASSPDRGGNEQFF
>TRBV10-3|TRBJ1-2|17|-
CAIKMWQGHGANYGYTF
>TRBV5-6|TRBJ2-3|12|TRBD1
CASSSGQGEQYF
>TRBV4-3|TRBJ2-1|12|-
CASSLGYNEQFF
>TRBV27|TRBJ2-7|15|TRBD1
CASSLSQQGDYEQYF
>TRBV29-1|TRBJ2-7|13|TRBD1
CSARDRDSYEQYF
>TRBV27|TRBJ2-7|13|-
CASSLQGPYEQYF
>TRBV9|TRBJ2-7|15|TRBD1
CASSGRGPTLNEQYF
>TRBV7-2|TRBJ2-4|17|-
CASSLYQGFTAKNIQYF
>TRBV9|TRBJ2-1|15|TRBD1
CASRFGAGGRDEQFF
>TRBV6-5|TRBJ2-2|14|-
CASRSTVNTGELFF
>TRBV7-9|TRBJ1-5|15|-
CASSFGQFNNQPQHF
>TRBV30|TRBJ2-5|15|TRBD1
CAWSVLDRAEETQYF
>TRBV5-5|TRBJ2-1|16|-
CASSPATDSSYNEQFF
>TRBV27|TRBJ2-7|13|-
CASSWAGAYEQYF
>TRBV19|TRBJ2-3|15|-
CASTLGLAYTDTQYF
>TRBV19|TRBJ2-3|13|-
CASRGQDSIKQYF